A selection of T cell receptor beta chains follows, all from one sample in a study of patients and donors after allogeneic stem cell transplantation. TCRdb called the RT-PCR reads again in MiXCR, with one record for every CDR3 protein. This sample carries hundreds of thousands of distinct CDR3 sequences, around 16% of them seen once, and the ten largest clones take roughly 7%. The sequenced sample consisted of blood, either unsorted or a sorted T cell fraction (not recorded which). The origin of the receptors is a human donor who was either an allogeneic HSCT recipient or a stem cell or donor lymphocyte infusion donor (not recorded which). It is not recorded whose cells these are; they may come from a transplant donor. Each CDR3 is given with its conserved first and last residue. Each record gives: V gene, J gene, clone size, D gene, CDR3 protein. A D gene is named only where the DNA matches it firmly. Only part of the rows carry a size: once, few, many, or a class if the clone is expanded.

>TRBV29-1|TRBJ1-4|NA|TRBD1
CSARKDRSNEKLFF
>TRBV4-2|TRBJ2-2|NA|NA
CASSPDMNGELFF
>TRBV29-1|TRBJ2-1|NA|NA
CSVEDRGRSSYNEQFF
>TRBV2|TRBJ2-7|few|NA
CASTQGHEQYF
>TRBV20-1|TRBJ1-1|NA|NA
CSALKRPNTEAFF
>TRBV19|TRBJ1-2|few|NA
CASSSGVLYGYTF
>TRBV12-3/TRBV12-4|TRBJ2-7|many|NA
CASSRDGPRRHEQYF
>TRBV7-9|TRBJ2-1|NA|TRBD1
CASSSVTGGVNNEQFF
>TRBV29-1|TRBJ1-1|few|TRBD1
CSVGDRLAVNTEAFF
>TRBV20-1|TRBJ1-1|NA|NA
CSARVGGREAFF
>TRBV29-1|TRBJ1-4|NA|NA
CSVEFPPYTEKLFF
>TRBV12-3/TRBV12-4|TRBJ2-7|many|TRBD2
CASRDGRSTYEQYF
>TRBV6-5|TRBJ1-3|NA|NA
CASSYKNTIYF
>TRBV2|TRBJ1-2|NA|TRBD1
CASRGLQGAGGYTF
>TRBV6-5|TRBJ2-5|NA|NA
CASSYAHQETQYF
>TRBV21-1|TRBJ2-2|many|NA
CASSGTSGTPNTGELFF
>TRBV24-1|TRBJ2-7|few|NA
CATSDSGKHYEQYF
>TRBV19|TRBJ2-7|many|NA
CASSIKDLYYEQYF
>TRBV4-1|TRBJ2-7|NA|NA
CASSQAISGLSSEQYF
>TRBV2|TRBJ1-5|few|NA
CASSETFSNQPQHF
>TRBV3-1|TRBJ2-6|NA|NA
CASSGTTSGANVLTF
>TRBV12-3/TRBV12-4|TRBJ1-1|few|NA
CASSLVSREAFF
>TRBV12-3/TRBV12-4|TRBJ2-3|NA|TRBD1
CASSLGWDRSTDTQYF
>TRBV20-1|TRBJ2-1|NA|TRBD2
CSASRLAGTYNEQFF
>TRBV20-1|TRBJ2-5|few|TRBD2
CSARGLAVKETQYF
>TRBV5-1|TRBJ2-2|many|TRBD2
CASSLGTSGGTGELFF
>TRBV7-2|TRBJ2-4|few|NA
CASSLEGTHIQYF
>TRBV7-2|TRBJ1-3|NA|NA
CASSRVNSGNTIYF
>TRBV4-1|TRBJ1-2|few|NA
CASSQVGVGYTF
>TRBV12-3/TRBV12-4|TRBJ2-1|NA|NA
CASRVWGVGEQFF
>TRBV29-1|TRBJ2-5|NA|NA
CSVELHGGAFQETQYF
>TRBV7-3|TRBJ2-7|few|NA
CASSNGGGPQYF
>TRBV6-2/TRBV6-3|TRBJ2-7|NA|NA
CASRPRDMEPHEQYF
>TRBV5-1|TRBJ2-1|NA|NA
CASSLETGGLAEQFF
>TRBV4-1|TRBJ2-2|NA|NA
CASSHPKEIGELFF
>TRBV13|TRBJ2-7|NA|NA
CASSRLGQSSYEQYF
>TRBV2|TRBJ2-2|few|NA
CASSAVDYTGELFF
>TRBV18|TRBJ2-5|once|TRBD1
CASSRGQGGSGETQYF
>TRBV27|TRBJ2-1|NA|NA
CAEVFVVSHNEQFF
>TRBV20-1|TRBJ1-6|NA|NA
CSARDEWTVSSYNSPLHF
>TRBV2|TRBJ2-2|NA|NA
CASRGQTNTGELFF
>TRBV5-5|TRBJ1-1|few|NA
CASSFSLEAFF
>TRBV4-3|TRBJ1-1|many|NA
CASSQEVVGSRGGTEAFF
>TRBV7-9|TRBJ1-6|NA|NA
CASSLDNSNSPLHF
>TRBV9|TRBJ2-3|NA|TRBD2
CASGTSGGNTDTQYF
>TRBV4-2|TRBJ2-3|NA|NA
CASSQVVPGRGDTQYF
>TRBV6-2/TRBV6-3|TRBJ2-3|few|TRBD2
CASRRLARGTDTQYF
>TRBV4-3|TRBJ1-5|NA|NA
CASSQGSGINQAQHF
>TRBV2|TRBJ2-5|few|NA
CASRTQEPQETQYF
>TRBV18|TRBJ2-3|NA|NA
CASSPPLRGNKDTQYF
>TRBV6-1|TRBJ1-3|few|TRBD1
CASSDRRGQGNTIYF
>TRBV5-1|TRBJ2-2|many|TRBD1
CASSTGDRGLYTGELFF
>TRBV3-1|TRBJ2-3|NA|NA
CASRPQAGVSTDTQYF
>TRBV4-1|TRBJ2-2|NA|NA
CASSPLPARPGELFF
>TRBV7-3|TRBJ1-2|NA|NA
CASSFAVVKGYTF
>TRBV5-1|TRBJ2-7|few|TRBD1
CASRSGTGVFYEQYF
>TRBV7-2|TRBJ2-5|NA|TRBD2
CASSSGLAANQETQYF
>TRBV12-3/TRBV12-4|TRBJ2-3|many|TRBD2
CASSPGSGGLTDTQYF
>TRBV5-1|TRBJ1-5|few|NA
CASSPGTGKNQPQHF